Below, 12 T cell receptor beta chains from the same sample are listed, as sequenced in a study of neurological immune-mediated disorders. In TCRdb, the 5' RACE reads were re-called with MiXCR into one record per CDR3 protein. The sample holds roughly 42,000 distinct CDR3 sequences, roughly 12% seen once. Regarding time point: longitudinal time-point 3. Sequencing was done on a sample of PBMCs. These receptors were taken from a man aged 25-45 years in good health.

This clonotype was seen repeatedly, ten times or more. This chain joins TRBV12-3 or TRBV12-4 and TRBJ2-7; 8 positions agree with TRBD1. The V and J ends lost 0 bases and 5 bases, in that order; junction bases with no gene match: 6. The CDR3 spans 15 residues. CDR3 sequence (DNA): TGTGCCAGCAGTTTAGCCGGACAGGGTTCGAACGAGCAGTACTTC. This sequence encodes CASSLAGQGSNEQYF.

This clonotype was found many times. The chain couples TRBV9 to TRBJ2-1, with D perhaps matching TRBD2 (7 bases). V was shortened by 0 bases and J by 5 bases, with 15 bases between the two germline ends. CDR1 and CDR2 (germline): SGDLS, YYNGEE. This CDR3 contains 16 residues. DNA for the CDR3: TGTGCCAGCAGCGTAGGAGGAGGGGGGGCGAACAATGAGCAGTTCTTC. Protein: CASSVGGGGANNEQFF.

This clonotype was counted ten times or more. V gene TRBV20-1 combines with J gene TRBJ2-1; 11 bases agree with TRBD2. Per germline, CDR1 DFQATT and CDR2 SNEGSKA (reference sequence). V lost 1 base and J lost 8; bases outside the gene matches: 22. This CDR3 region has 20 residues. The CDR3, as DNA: TGCAGTGCTAGAGTCTTCCTCGGTAGCGGGAGGGCCTTAAAGGCGGATGAGCAGTTCTTC. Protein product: CSARVFLGSGRALKADEQFF.

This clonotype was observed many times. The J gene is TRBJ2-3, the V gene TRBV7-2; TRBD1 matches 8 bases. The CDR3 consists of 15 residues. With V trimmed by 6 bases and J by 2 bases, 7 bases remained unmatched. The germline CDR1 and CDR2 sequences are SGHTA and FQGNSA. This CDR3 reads CASRTGTGPTDTQYF. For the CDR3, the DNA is TGTGCCAGCAGGACTGGGACAGGACCCACAGATACGCAGTATTTT.

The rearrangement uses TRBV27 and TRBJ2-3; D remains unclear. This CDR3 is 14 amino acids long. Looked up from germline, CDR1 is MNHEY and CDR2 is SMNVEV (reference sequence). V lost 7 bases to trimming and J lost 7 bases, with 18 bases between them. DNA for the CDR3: TGTGCCAGCACCGGGTCGGGCTCAATGAATACGCAGTATTTT. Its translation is CASTGSGSMNTQYF.

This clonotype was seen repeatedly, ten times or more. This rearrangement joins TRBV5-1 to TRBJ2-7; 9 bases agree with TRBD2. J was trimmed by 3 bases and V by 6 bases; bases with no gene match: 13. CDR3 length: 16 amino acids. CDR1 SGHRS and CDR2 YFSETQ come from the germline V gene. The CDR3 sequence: CASTHGATSGNYEQYF. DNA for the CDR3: TGCGCCAGCACCCACGGAGCGACTAGCGGAAACTACGAGCAGTACTTC.

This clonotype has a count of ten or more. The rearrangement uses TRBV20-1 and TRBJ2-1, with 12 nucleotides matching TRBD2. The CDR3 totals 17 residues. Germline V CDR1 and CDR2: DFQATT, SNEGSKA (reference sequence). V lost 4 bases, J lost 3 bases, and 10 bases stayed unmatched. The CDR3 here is CSAIKLAGGLSYNEQFF. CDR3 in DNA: TGCAGTGCTATAAAGCTAGCGGGAGGGCTCAGCTACAATGAGCAGTTCTTC.

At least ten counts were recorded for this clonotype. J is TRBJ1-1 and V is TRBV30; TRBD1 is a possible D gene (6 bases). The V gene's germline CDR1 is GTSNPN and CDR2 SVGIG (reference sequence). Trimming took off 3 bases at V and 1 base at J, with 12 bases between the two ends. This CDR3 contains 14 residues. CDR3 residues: CAWRWTAENTEAFF. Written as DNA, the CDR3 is TGTGCCTGGAGATGGACAGCTGAGAACACTGAAGCTTTCTTT.

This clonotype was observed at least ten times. The CDR3 protein is CASSFLGGEMNTEAFF. CDR3 coding DNA: TGTGCCAGCAGCTTTTTGGGGGGGGAAATGAACACTGAAGCTTTCTTT. V is TRBV7-8 and J is TRBJ1-1; TRBD1 is a possible D gene (5 bases). The V gene lost 3 bases and the J gene lost 0 bases, with 14 bases spanning the gap. Germline assignment: CDR1 SGHVS and CDR2 FQNEAQ. CDR3 length: 16 amino acids.

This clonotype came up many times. The CDR3 coding sequence is TGTGCCAGCAGCTTGGGACTGCAAGAGACCCAGTACTTC. Protein: CASSLGLQETQYF. The V gene is TRBV11-2, the J gene TRBJ2-5; TRBD2 is a possible D gene (6 bases). Germline-derived CDR1 and CDR2 are SGHAT and FQNNGV. Trimming cost V 3 bases and J 2 bases, with 7 bases left between them. The CDR3 has 13 amino acids.

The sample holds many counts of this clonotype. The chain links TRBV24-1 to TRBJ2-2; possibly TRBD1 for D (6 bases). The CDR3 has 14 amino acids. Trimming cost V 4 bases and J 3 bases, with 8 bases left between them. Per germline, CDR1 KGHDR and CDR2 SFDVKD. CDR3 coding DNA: TGTGCCACCAGTGACTACAGGGACACCGGGGAGCTGTTTTTT. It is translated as CATSDYRDTGELFF.

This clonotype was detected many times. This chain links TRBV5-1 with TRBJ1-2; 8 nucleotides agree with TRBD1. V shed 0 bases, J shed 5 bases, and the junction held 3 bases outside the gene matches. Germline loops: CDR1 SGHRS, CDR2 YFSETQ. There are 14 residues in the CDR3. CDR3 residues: CASSLDQGAYGYTF. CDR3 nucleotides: TGCGCCAGCAGCTTGGATCAGGGGGCGTATGGCTACACCTTC.